The 8 T cell receptor beta chains given below trace back to one sample, sequenced in a study of blood T cell repertoires in COVID-19 (dated by TCRdb to between 2020 and 2021). The library relied on the immunoSEQ multiplex PCR assay. TCRdb mirrors the immuneACCESS table, restricted to in-frame sequences. Some clones are absent from its copies; in checked studies, under half trace to an unresolved V gene, and the reason for the others is unknown. Here the sample has around 60,000 clones; about three quarters occur a single time. Of the sample, approximately 21% falls within the top ten clones. The sample consisted of peripheral blood. The receptors come from a man aged 30 to 45 with COVID-19, enrolled during active disease.

This sequence joins TRBV30 and TRBJ2-7, with a tentative D call TRBD1 (6 bases). Germline CDR1 GTSNPN, CDR2 SVGIG (reference sequence). The CDR3 runs 12 residues. Trimming pared 4 bases from V and 4 bases from J, leaving 11 bases between. The CDR3 loop reads CAWTKGGYEQYF. The CDR3 DNA sequence: TGTGCCTGGACCAAAGGGGGTTACGAGCAGTACTTC.

This chain connects TRBV7-2 to TRBJ1-3, with a weak D call TRBD1 (5 bases). Trimming left V 4 bases short and J 1 base short, with 8 bases between. Germline V lookup: CDR1 SGHTA, CDR2 FQGNSA. The CDR3 has 14 residues. In nucleotides, the CDR3 is TGTGCCAGCAGCTCGGGACTTTCTGGAAACACCATATATTTT. It specifies CASSSGLSGNTIYF.

The chain has TRBV19 and TRBJ2-3, with D possibly matching TRBD1 (6 bases). The germline gives CDR1 LNHDA, CDR2 SQIVND (reference sequence). V dropped 7 bases and J dropped 4 bases, with 15 bases sitting between them. This CDR3 spans 14 amino acids. CDR3 in DNA: TGTGCCAGTACCGGAAGGGGGTCACCAGATACGCAGTATTTT. Translated, it gives CASTGRGSPDTQYF.

The J gene is TRBJ1-2, the V gene TRBV10-3; TRBD1 matches at 10 bases. The CDR3 loop spans 13 amino acids. The germline gives CDR1 ENHRY, CDR2 SYGVKD. Losses at the gene ends were 6 bases for V and 8 bases for J; bases not matched to a gene: 6. CDR3 nucleotides: TGTGCCATCAGCTTGACAGGGGGCGAGGGCTACACCTTC. It encodes CAISLTGGEGYTF.

The chain couples TRBV11-2 to TRBJ1-2, with TRBD1 identical over 7 bases. Unmatched junction bases numbered 5, after V lost 0 bases and J lost 1 base. CDR1 and CDR2 (germline): SGHAT, FQNNGV. The CDR3 covers 16 residues. CDR3 residues: CASSLDQRGRNYGYTF. The DNA of the CDR3 is TGTGCCAGCAGCTTAGATCAAAGGGGGCGTAACTATGGCTACACCTTC.

CDR3 loop: CASSWAGHANTGELFF. For the CDR3, the DNA is TGTGCCAGTAGTTGGGCAGGTCACGCGAACACCGGGGAGCTGTTTTTT. The chain uses TRBV19 and TRBJ2-2; D call uncertain. V was trimmed by 5 bases and J by 0 bases, leaving 13 bases between them. Germline CDR1 is LNHDA and CDR2 is SQIVND (reference sequence). This CDR3 is built from 16 residues.

This clone was seen only once. The gene calls are TRBV7-3 and TRBJ1-1; 10 positions match TRBD1. The germline gives CDR1 SGHTA, CDR2 FQGTGA. CDR3 length equals 22 residues. V was clipped by 1 base and J by 3 bases; unmatched bases: 23. CDR3 loop: CASSLNPRVVVQTGGDDTEAFF. The DNA for the CDR3 is TGTGCCAGCAGCTTAAACCCCCGAGTCGTGGTCCAGACAGGGGGCGACGACACTGAAGCTTTCTTT.

V and J are TRBV6-8 and TRBJ1-5; D remains ambiguous. The CDR3 loop spans 14 amino acids. Trimming cost V 5 bases and J 3 bases, with 11 bases left between them. Germline V gives CDR1 MNHGY, CDR2 SAAAGT. The DNA for the CDR3 is TGTGCCAGCAGTCCCCGTGGCACCAATCAGCCCCAGCATTTT. Translating gives CASSPRGTNQPQHF.